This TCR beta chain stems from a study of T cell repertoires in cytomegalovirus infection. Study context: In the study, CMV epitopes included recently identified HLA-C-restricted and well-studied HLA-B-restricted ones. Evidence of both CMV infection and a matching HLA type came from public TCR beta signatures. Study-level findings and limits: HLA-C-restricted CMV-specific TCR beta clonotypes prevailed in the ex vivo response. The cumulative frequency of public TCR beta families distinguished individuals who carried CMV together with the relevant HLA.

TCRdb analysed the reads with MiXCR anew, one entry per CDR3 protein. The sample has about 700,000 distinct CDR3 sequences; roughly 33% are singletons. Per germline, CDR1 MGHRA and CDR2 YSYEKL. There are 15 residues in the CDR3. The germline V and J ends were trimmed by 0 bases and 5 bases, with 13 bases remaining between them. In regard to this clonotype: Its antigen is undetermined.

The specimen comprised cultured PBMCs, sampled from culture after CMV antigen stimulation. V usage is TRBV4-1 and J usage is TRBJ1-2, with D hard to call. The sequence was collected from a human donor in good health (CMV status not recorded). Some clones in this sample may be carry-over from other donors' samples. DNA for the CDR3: TGCGCCAGCAGCCAAGATCTTGCCAGTGCATATGGCTACACCTTC. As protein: CASSQDLASAYGYTF.